These 11 T cell receptor beta chains were sequenced from one sample in a study of cytomegalovirus exposure and HLA in healthy donors. This PCR relied on a set of 60 Vbeta primers and 13 Jbeta primers. Libraries were prepared by immunoSEQ multiplex PCR; TCRdb keeps only in-frame clonotypes and omits some of them. Of about 190,000 clones in the sample, around 86% were seen once. Source material: PBMCs. All receptors come from a man aged 50 or older in good health and CMV-seronegative.

CDR3 DNA: TGTGCCAGCAGCCCAGGGGGAAACATTCAGTACTTC. This codes for CASSPGGNIQYF. The V gene is TRBV7-9, the J gene TRBJ2-4, with 7 nucleotides matching TRBD1. Germline V gene lookup returns CDR1 SEHNR and CDR2 FQNEAQ (reference sequence). The junction had 1 base not matched to a gene; V was cut back by 5 bases and J by 6 bases. The CDR3 has 12 amino acids.

The rearrangement uses TRBV18 and TRBJ2-5, with D perhaps matching TRBD2 (6 bases). CDR1 is KGHSH, CDR2 LQKENI, per germline. CDR3 length: 14 amino acids. V lost 6 bases to trimming and J lost 4 bases, with 15 bases between them. CDR3 protein: CASSYGRELETQYF. CDR3 DNA: TGTGCCAGCTCGTACGGGCGGGAACTAGAGACCCAGTACTTC.

The chain joins TRBV11-3 to TRBJ2-3, with TRBD2 matching 9 bases. J lost 0 bases, V lost 4 bases, and 11 bases had no gene match. This CDR3 spans 18 amino acids. Germline CDR1 and CDR2: SGHNT and YENEEA. The CDR3 here is CASSSRNEGLASTDTQYF. DNA of the CDR3: TGTGCCAGCAGCTCCCGAAATGAGGGACTAGCTAGCACAGATACGCAGTATTTT.

The genes are TRBV28 and TRBJ2-5; TRBD1 agrees at 7 bases. The CDR3 has 15 residues. Looked up from germline, CDR1 is MDHEN and CDR2 is SYDVKM. Trimming cost V 3 bases and J 7 bases; bases outside gene matches: 11. The CDR3 region has the DNA TGTGCCAGCAGTTTCTCCGGGACAGCGGCGGGGACCCAGTACTTC. Translation: CASSFSGTAAGTQYF.

The chain employs TRBV29-1 and TRBJ1-2; maybe TRBD1 (5 bases). Trimming removed 5 bases at V and 5 bases at J, with 15 bases between. Germline lookup yields CDR1 SQVTM and CDR2 ANQGSEA. CDR3 length: 13 residues. CDR3 protein: CSVQGAGRYGYTF. The CDR3 DNA follows: TGCAGCGTTCAAGGGGCGGGGAGGTATGGCTACACCTTC.

The rearrangement links TRBV5-1 to TRBJ2-5; D gene unclear. V lost 3 bases and J lost 5, with 14 bases in between. This CDR3 comprises 14 residues. Germline loops: CDR1 SGHRS, CDR2 YFSETQ. This chain's CDR3 is CASSSTATSETQYF. The CDR3, as DNA: TGCGCCAGCAGCTCGACTGCAACCTCGGAGACCCAGTACTTC.

V usage is TRBV10-3 and J usage is TRBJ2-7, with TRBD1 identical over 8 bases. The CDR3 is 14 residues long. Trimming cost V 7 bases and J 1 base; bases outside gene matches: 6. CDR1 is ENHRY, CDR2 SYGVKD, per germline. The CDR3 nucleotides read TGTGCCATCAATGGACAGGGAGTTTCCTACGAGCAGTACTTC. Amino acid sequence: CAINGQGVSYEQYF.

The rearrangement uses TRBV11-2 and TRBJ1-3; the D is unclear. The CDR3 loop spans 15 amino acids. CDR1 and CDR2 from the germline V gene are SGHAT and FQNNGV. V was cut by 1 base and J by 1 base, with 8 bases left in between. DNA of the CDR3: TGTGCCAGCAGCTTAGTGGGCCTTTCTGGAAACACCATATATTTT. Translated: CASSLVGLSGNTIYF.

This clone was found once. The chain carries TRBV27 and TRBJ2-7; the match to TRBD1 covers 7 bases. Germline CDR1 MNHEY, CDR2 SMNVEV (reference sequence). The length of the CDR3 is 14 residues. The J segment lost 3 bases and the V segment lost 7 bases, leaving 9 bases of the junction unmatched. For the CDR3, the DNA is TGTGCCAGCAACTTCAGGGACAGAGTCTACGAGCAGTACTTC. Translated: CASNFRDRVYEQYF.

In this sample, this clone turned up once. The J gene is TRBJ2-4, the V gene TRBV6-6; 7 bases line up with TRBD1. Germline values: CDR1 MNHNY, CDR2 SVGAGI (reference sequence). Trimming removed 6 bases from V and 4 bases from J; junction bases left unmatched: 9. The CDR3 covers 15 residues. The CDR3: CASSQTGPTKNIQYF. The CDR3 DNA is TGTGCCAGCAGCCAGACAGGGCCAACTAAAAACATTCAGTACTTC.

The chain joins TRBV6-5 to TRBJ1-2, with 7 bases that match TRBD1. Germline V gene data show CDR1 as MNHEY and CDR2 as SVGAGI. V was pared by 2 bases and J by 6 bases, with 9 bases of the junction left unmatched. The CDR3 spans 15 residues. CDR3 loop: CASSYGRRRGDGYTF. The DNA of the CDR3 is TGTGCCAGCAGTTACGGAAGGCGCAGGGGGGATGGCTACACCTTC.